These T cell receptor beta chains were read from a single sample in a study of blood T cell repertoires in COVID-19. Method: immunoSEQ multiplex PCR; TCRdb's copy keeps in-frame clones and lacks some. This table holds 200,000 to 250,000 clones, less than 85% found once. The specimen was peripheral blood. Every receptor here comes from a woman older than 75 with acute or convalescent COVID-19. CDR3s include the opening cysteine and the closing phenylalanine or tryptophan. The order of the fields is D gene, CDR3 length, clone size, J gene, V gene, CDR3 DNA, CDR3 protein. A D gene is named only where the DNA matches it firmly. Not all rows give a size; the values are once, few, many and, for expanded clones, a class.

>TRBD2|12|.|TRBJ2-7|TRBV6-5
TGTGCCACCGGGGCTAGCGGGTACGAGCAGTACTTC
CATGASGYEQYF
>.|16|.|TRBJ1-5|TRBV3-1/TRBV3-2
TGTGCCAGCAGCCAAGATCTAGGGGTCGGCAATCAGCCCCAGCATTTT
CASSQDLGVGNQPQHF
>.|12|.|TRBJ1-1|TRBV5-1
TGCGCCAGCAGCTTGGGTCGCACTGAAGCTTTCTTT
CASSLGRTEAFF
>TRBD2|17|.|TRBJ2-5|TRBV9
TGTGCCAGCAGCCCGGGGACTAGCGGGGGACCCCGAGAGGCCCAGTACTTC
CASSPGTSGGPREAQYF
>TRBD2|16|.|TRBJ2-3|TRBV7-2
TGTGCCAGCAGCTTAGCCCAGCGGGGAGTCACAGATACGCAGTATTTT
CASSLAQRGVTDTQYF
>TRBD1|13|.|TRBJ2-1|TRBV2
TGTGCCAGCATAAGACAGGGGGTCGGTGAGCAGTTCTTC
CASIRQGVGEQFF
>.|13|.|TRBJ1-2|TRBV6-5
TGTGCCAGCAGCCAGGGGTGGGCCTATGGCTACACCTTC
CASSQGWAYGYTF
>.|17|.|TRBJ1-4|TRBV28
TGTGCCAGCAGTACTATGAATCAGGGTATGCTTAATGAAAAACTGTTTTTT
CASSTMNQGMLNEKLFF
>TRBD1|15|few|TRBJ1-1|TRBV7-9
TGTGCCAGCAGCTTAGGGACAGGCCCGAACACTGAAGCTTTCTTT
CASSLGTGPNTEAFF
>TRBD1|15|.|TRBJ2-2|TRBV28
TGTGCCAGCAGAGCCGGGACAGGGGTTTCCGGGGAGCTGTTTTTT
CASRAGTGVSGELFF
>TRBD1|15|.|TRBJ2-7|TRBV7-3
TGTGCCAGCAGCCGGACAGGGGCAAGCTCCTACGAGCAGTACTTC
CASSRTGASSYEQYF
>.|15|.|TRBJ2-3|TRBV4-3
TGCGCCAGCAGCCAAGATCGCGTACCAGCGGATACGCAGTATTTT
CASSQDRVPADTQYF
>TRBD1|16|.|TRBJ1-2|TRBV18
TGTGCCAGCTCACCTTCCGGGACAGGGGGAAACTATGGCTACACCTTC
CASSPSGTGGNYGYTF
>.|12|.|TRBJ1-2|TRBV7-2
TGTGCCAGCAGCACAGAGAACTATGGCTACACCTTC
CASSTENYGYTF
>.|13|.|TRBJ2-7|TRBV2
TGTGCCAGCAACAAGTTTGTGACCTACGAGCAGTACTTC
CASNKFVTYEQYF
>.|13|.|TRBJ1-6|TRBV7-9
TGTGCCAGCCGGGGGGCCCTGAATTCACCCCTCCACTTT
CASRGALNSPLHF
>TRBD1|17|.|TRBJ2-7|TRBV18
TGTGCCAGCTCACGCCCCGGACAGGGAAAATCATCCTACGAGCAGTACTTC
CASSRPGQGKSSYEQYF
>.|15|.|TRBJ1-2|TRBV10-1
TGCGCCACCCCTTTTCGGGACAAAGACATCTATGGCTACACCTTC
CATPFRDKDIYGYTF
>TRBD1|15|.|TRBJ1-6|TRBV7-2
TGTGCCAGCAGCTCACAGGGGGGAAGTAATTCACCCCTCCACTTT
CASSSQGGSNSPLHF
>TRBD1|16|.|TRBJ1-1|TRBV30
TGTGCCTGGAGCCTTTCACACACAGGGGGTTTTACTGAAGCTTTCTTT
CAWSLSHTGGFTEAFF
>TRBD2|14|once|TRBJ2-1|TRBV2
TGTGCCAGCAGTGATAGCGGGGGGTACAATGAGCAGTTCTTC
CASSDSGGYNEQFF
>.|15|.|TRBJ2-3|TRBV4-1
TGCGCCAGCAGCCAAGAACTAGCCCTCCATGGAACGCAGTATTTT
CASSQELALHGTQYF
>TRBD2|19|.|TRBJ2-7|TRBV5-6
TGTGCCAGCAGCCCCCTGACTAGCGGGGGGCCCCCTCGCTCCTACGAGCAGTACTTC
CASSPLTSGGPPRSYEQYF